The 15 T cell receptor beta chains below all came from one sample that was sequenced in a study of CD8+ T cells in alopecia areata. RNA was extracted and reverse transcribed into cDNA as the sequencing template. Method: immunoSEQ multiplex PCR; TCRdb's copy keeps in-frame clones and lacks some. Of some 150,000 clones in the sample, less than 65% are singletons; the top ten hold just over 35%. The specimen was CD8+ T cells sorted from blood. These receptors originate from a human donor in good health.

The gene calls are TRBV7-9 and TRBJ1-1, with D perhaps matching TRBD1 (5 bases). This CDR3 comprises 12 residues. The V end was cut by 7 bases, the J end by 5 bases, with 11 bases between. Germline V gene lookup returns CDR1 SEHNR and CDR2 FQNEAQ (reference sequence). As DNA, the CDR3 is TGTGCCAGCAACCCGGGGGGGACTGAAGCTTTCTTT. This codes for CASNPGGTEAFF.

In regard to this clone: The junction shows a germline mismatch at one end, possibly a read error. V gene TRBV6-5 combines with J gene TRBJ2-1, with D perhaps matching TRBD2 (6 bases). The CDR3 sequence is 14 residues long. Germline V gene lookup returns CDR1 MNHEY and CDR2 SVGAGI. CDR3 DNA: TGTGCCAGTAGTTACTCCCTGGGGGGTTGGGAGCAGTTCTTC. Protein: CASSYSLGGWEQFF.

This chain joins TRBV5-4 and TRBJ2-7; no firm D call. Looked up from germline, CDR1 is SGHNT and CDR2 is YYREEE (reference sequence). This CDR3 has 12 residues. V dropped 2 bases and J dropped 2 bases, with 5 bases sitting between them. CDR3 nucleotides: TGTGCCAGCAGCTTAAGGCCCTACGAGCAGTACTTC. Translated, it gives CASSLRPYEQYF.

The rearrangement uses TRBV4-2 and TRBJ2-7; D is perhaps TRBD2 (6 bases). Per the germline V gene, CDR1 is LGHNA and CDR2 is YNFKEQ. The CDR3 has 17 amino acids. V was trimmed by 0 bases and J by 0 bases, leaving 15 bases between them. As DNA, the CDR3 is TGTGCCAGCAGCCAAGATAGGGCGGGGTTGGGCTCCTACGAGCAGTACTTC. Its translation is CASSQDRAGLGSYEQYF.

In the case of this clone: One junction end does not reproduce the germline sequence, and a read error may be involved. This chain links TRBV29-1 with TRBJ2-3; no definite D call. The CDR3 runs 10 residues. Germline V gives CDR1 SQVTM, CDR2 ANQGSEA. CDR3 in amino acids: CSVEADTQYF. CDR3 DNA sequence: TGCAGCGTCGAAGCAGATACGCAGTATTTT.

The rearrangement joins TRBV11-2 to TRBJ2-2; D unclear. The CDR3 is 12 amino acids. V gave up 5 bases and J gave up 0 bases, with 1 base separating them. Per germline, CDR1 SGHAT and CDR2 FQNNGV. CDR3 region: CASSPNTGELFF. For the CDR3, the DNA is TGTGCCAGCAGCCCGAACACCGGGGAGCTGTTTTTT.

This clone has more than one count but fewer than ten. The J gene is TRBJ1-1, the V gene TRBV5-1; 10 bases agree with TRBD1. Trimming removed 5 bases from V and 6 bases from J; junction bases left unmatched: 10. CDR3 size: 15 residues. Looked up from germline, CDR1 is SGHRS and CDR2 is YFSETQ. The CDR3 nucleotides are TGCGCCAGCAGTACCGGGACAGGGGTTTTCGCTGAAGCTTTCTTT. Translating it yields CASSTGTGVFAEAFF.

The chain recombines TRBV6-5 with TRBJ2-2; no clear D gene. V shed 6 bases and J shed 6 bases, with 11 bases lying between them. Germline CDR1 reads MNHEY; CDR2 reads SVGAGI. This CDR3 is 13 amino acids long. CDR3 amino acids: CASRLPYAGELFF. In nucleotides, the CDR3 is TGTGCCAGCAGGTTACCTTACGCCGGGGAGCTGTTTTTT.

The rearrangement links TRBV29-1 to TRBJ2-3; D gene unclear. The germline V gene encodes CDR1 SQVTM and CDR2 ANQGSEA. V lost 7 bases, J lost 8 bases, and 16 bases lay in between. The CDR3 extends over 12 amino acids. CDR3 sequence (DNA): TGCAGCGCACCGGGCCCCCCAGGTACGCAGTATTTT. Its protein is CSAPGPPGTQYF.

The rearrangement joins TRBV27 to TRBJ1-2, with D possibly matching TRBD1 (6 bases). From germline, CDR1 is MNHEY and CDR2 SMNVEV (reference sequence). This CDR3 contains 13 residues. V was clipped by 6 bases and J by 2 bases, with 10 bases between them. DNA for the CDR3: TGTGCCAGCAGGGAACAGGGAAACTATGGCTACACCTTC. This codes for CASREQGNYGYTF.

The CDR3 spells CASRRDGALTEAFF. For the CDR3, the DNA is TGTGCCAGCAGGCGAGATGGGGCGCTCACTGAAGCTTTCTTT. This sequence joins TRBV28 and TRBJ1-1; D is perhaps TRBD1 (5 bases). CDR3 length: 14 residues. Germline loops: CDR1 MDHEN, CDR2 SYDVKM. The ends were cut back, 6 bases at V and 4 bases at J, with 15 bases in the middle.

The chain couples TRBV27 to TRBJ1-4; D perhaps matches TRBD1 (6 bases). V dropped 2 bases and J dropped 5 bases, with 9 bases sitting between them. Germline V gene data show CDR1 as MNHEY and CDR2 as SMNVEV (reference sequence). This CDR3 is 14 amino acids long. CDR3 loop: CASSLEQGNEKLFF. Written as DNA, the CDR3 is TGTGCCAGCAGTTTAGAACAGGGAAATGAAAAACTGTTTTTT.

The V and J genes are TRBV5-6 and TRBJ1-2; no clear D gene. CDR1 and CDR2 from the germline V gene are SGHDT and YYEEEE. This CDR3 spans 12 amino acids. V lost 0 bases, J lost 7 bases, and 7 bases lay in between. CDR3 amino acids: CASSLGAGGYTF. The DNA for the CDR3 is TGTGCCAGCAGCTTGGGGGCTGGTGGCTACACCTTC.

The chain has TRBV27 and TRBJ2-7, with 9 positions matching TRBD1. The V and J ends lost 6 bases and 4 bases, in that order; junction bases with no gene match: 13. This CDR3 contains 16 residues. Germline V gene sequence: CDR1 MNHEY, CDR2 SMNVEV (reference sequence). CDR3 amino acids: CASSYIPGQGKYEQYF. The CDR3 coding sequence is TGTGCCAGCAGCTACATCCCGGGACAGGGTAAATACGAGCAGTACTTC.

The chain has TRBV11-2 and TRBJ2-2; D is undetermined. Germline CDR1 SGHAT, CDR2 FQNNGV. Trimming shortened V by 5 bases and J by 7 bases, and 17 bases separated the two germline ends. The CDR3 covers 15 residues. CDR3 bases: TGTGCCAGCAGCCCTAACCCTTTAGAGCTCGGGGAGCTGTTTTTT. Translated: CASSPNPLELGELFF.